The 10 T cell receptor beta chains below all came from one sample that was sequenced in a study of blood T cell repertoires in COVID-19. Clones were sequenced by immunoSEQ multiplex PCR, and TCRdb holds only the in-frame ones, with some missing. The sample shows tens of thousands of clones, roughly 82% of them seen only once. Sample: peripheral blood. Receptors were obtained from a woman aged 45 to 65 with acute or convalescent COVID-19.

The chain joins TRBV7-9 to TRBJ1-3; D unclear. Trimming removed 3 bases at V and 3 bases at J, with 9 bases between. This CDR3 region has 14 residues. Germline V gene lookup returns CDR1 SEHNR and CDR2 FQNEAQ (reference sequence). The CDR3 here is CASSFGQIGNTIYF. CDR3 DNA sequence: TGTGCCAGCAGCTTTGGGCAGATTGGAAACACCATATATTTT.

The V gene is TRBV7-2, the J gene TRBJ1-2; 9 bases are a match to TRBD1. Per the germline V gene, CDR1 is SGHTA and CDR2 is FQGNSA. Germline trimming cut 2 bases from V and 0 bases from J; bases unmatched to any gene: 13. CDR3 size: 19 residues. CDR3 nucleotide sequence: TGTGCCAGCAGCTTACCCGGGACAGGGAAGTATAGAACTAACTATGGCTACACCTTC. This codes for CASSLPGTGKYRTNYGYTF.

The chain joins TRBV12-3 or TRBV12-4 to TRBJ1-2; D might be TRBD1 (6 bases). This CDR3 is 12 amino acids long. V was clipped by 5 bases and J by 5 bases, with 9 bases between them. CDR3 sequence: CASSPTGYGYTF. CDR3 in DNA: TGTGCCAGCAGTCCGACAGGATATGGCTACACCTTC.

V gene TRBV24-1 combines with J gene TRBJ2-7; perhaps TRBD1 as D (5 bases). The germline CDR1 and CDR2 sequences are KGHDR and SFDVKD. V was pared by 2 bases and J by 3 bases, with 7 bases between. The CDR3 loop spans 13 amino acids. Here the CDR3 reads CATSDWTSYEQYF. In nucleotides, the CDR3 is TGTGCCACCAGTGATTGGACAAGCTACGAGCAGTACTTC.

The chain uses TRBV3-1 (or the pseudogene TRBV3-2) and TRBJ2-5, with D perhaps TRBD2 (7 bases). CDR1 is LGHDT and CDR2 is YNNKEL in the germline V gene (reference sequence). V lost 6 bases, J lost 3 bases, and 20 bases lay in between. There are 16 residues in the CDR3. The CDR3 protein is CASRDPGGPKEETQYF. CDR3 coding DNA: TGTGCCAGCAGGGACCCGGGGGGCCCCAAGGAAGAGACCCAGTACTTC.

The J gene is TRBJ2-2, the V gene TRBV7-2; a possible D gene is TRBD1 (6 bases). The germline V and J ends were trimmed by 7 bases and 7 bases, with 16 bases remaining between them. The CDR3 spans 14 residues. The V gene's germline CDR1 is SGHTA and CDR2 FQGNSA. CDR3: CASKRDRSNGELFF. The DNA of the CDR3 is TGTGCCAGCAAGAGAGACAGGTCAAACGGGGAGCTGTTTTTT.

V is TRBV3-1 (or the pseudogene TRBV3-2) and J is TRBJ2-1, with 10 bases identical to TRBD2. This CDR3 has 15 residues. Looked up from germline, CDR1 is LGHDT and CDR2 is YNNKEL (reference sequence). Trimming cost V 4 bases and J 3 bases; bases outside gene matches: 3. The CDR3 region has the DNA TGTGCCAGCAGCCCCCCTAGCGGGAGCTACAATGAGCAGTTCTTC. Protein product: CASSPPSGSYNEQFF.

V and J are TRBV19 and TRBJ2-5, with D tentatively TRBD2 (6 bases). V lost 4 bases to trimming and J lost 4 bases, with 19 bases between them. Germline V gene lookup returns CDR1 LNHDA and CDR2 SQIVND (reference sequence). This CDR3 region has 16 residues. CDR3 in DNA: TGTGCCAGTAGTACTACCTTGGGACTGGCAACAGAGACCCAGTACTTC. Amino acid sequence: CASSTTLGLATETQYF.

The chain links TRBV30 to TRBJ1-5, with D perhaps TRBD1 (5 bases). V was shortened by 4 bases and J by 6 bases, with 16 bases between the two germline ends. The CDR3 runs 14 residues. Germline values: CDR1 GTSNPN, CDR2 SVGIG (reference sequence). CDR3 amino acids: CAWNVAGVGQPQHF. CDR3 nucleotides: TGTGCCTGGAATGTGGCGGGGGTTGGTCAGCCCCAGCATTTT. Variable domain in full (rest from reference TRBV30 and TRBJ1-5): SQTIHQWPATLVQPVGSPLSLECTVEGTSNPNLYWYRQAAGRGLQLLFYSVGIGQISSEVPQNLSASRPQDRQFILSSKKLLLSDSGFYLCAWNVAGVGQPQHFGDGTRLSIL.

Notes on this clone: The junction shows a germline mismatch at one end, possibly a read error. The gene calls are TRBV4-2 and TRBJ2-7, with 7 bases fitting TRBD2. This CDR3 spans 16 amino acids. Germline CDR1 and CDR2: LGHNA and YNFKEQ. CDR3 in DNA: TGTGCCAGCAGCCAAGATCGGGCTAGCGGAGTTGGCGGCCTATTCTTC. Translated, it gives CASSQDRASGVGGLFF.